Detailed here is one T cell receptor (beta chain). The data belong to a study of OX40 agonist ivuxolimab in advanced cancers. On the study more broadly: It was permissible to have had prior anti-PD-1, anti-PD-L1 or anti-CTLA-4 therapy, and around 40% had some. Three patients responded partially, comprising one with hepatocellular carcinoma and two with cutaneous melanoma.

The data were produced by immunoSEQ multiplex PCR, yet TCRdb's version contains in-frame clones alone and is incomplete. The table has tens of thousands of clones, 88% seen once. Drawing of blood for sampling happened at baseline, at cycle 4 day 1, and at cycle 7 day 1. This sequence was found in an adult with an advanced solid tumor such as melanoma, head and neck, liver or kidney cancer. The source was CD4+ or CD8+ T cells sorted from blood, collected in a trial of the OX40 agonist ivuxolimab.

CDR3 protein: CASSYSGNAEAFF. Written as DNA, the CDR3 is TGTGCCAGCAGTTATTCAGGGAATGCTGAAGCTTTCTTT. V and J are TRBV6-5 and TRBJ1-1, with D possibly TRBD1 on 5 matching bases. Germline V CDR1 and CDR2: MNHEY, SVGAGI. V was trimmed by 3 bases and J by 6 bases, leaving 11 bases between them. The CDR3 totals 13 residues.